The 7 T cell receptor beta chains below were found in one sample sequenced in a study of shared clonotypes between healthy human individuals. The method was immunoSEQ multiplex PCR; TCRdb's version includes in-frame clones alone and lacks a portion of them. The repertoire holds over 400,000 clones, with roughly 80% as singletons. Sequencing was carried out using PBMCs. The receptors here all came from a woman between 35 and 50 years old in good health. Some clones in this sample may be carry-over from other donors' samples.

The CDR3 DNA sequence: TGTGCCAGCAGTTACTCTCGACAGTACCCTAGCACAGATACGCAGTATTTT. Translating it yields CASSYSRQYPSTDTQYF. The rearrangement uses TRBV27 and TRBJ2-3; tentative D call: TRBD1 (5 bases). The CDR3 sequence is 17 residues long. Looked up from germline, CDR1 is MNHEY and CDR2 is SMNVEV (reference sequence). The V end was cut by 4 bases, the J end by 0 bases, with 17 bases between.

Remarks on this clone: The sample holds other DNA sequences that translate to the same CDR3. The CDR3 loop reads CASSLAGSTDTQYF. CDR3 DNA sequence: TGTGCCAGCAGCTTAGCCGGGAGTACAGATACGCAGTATTTT. The chain links TRBV7-9 to TRBJ2-3; D possibly corresponds to TRBD2 (6 bases). The germline gives CDR1 SEHNR, CDR2 FQNEAQ (reference sequence). The V end was cut by 0 bases, the J end by 3 bases, with 7 bases between. This CDR3 is 14 amino acids long. The full variable domain, rest sourced from reference TRBV7-9 and TRBJ2-3, is DTGVSQNPRHKITKRGQNVTFRCDPISEHNRLYWYRQTLGQGPEFLTYFQNEAQLEKSRLLSDRFSAERPKGSFSTLEIQRTEQGDSAMYLCASSLAGSTDTQYFGPGTRLTVL.

The rearrangement joins TRBV2 to TRBJ2-5; D could derive from TRBD1 or TRBD2 (6 bases each). The J call is doubtful: the DNA matches TRBJ2-7 better. The CDR3 sequence is 16 residues long. Germline V gives CDR1 SNHLY, CDR2 FYNNEI. The CDR3 protein is CASGQDGGRGAYEQYF. DNA for the CDR3: TGTGCCAGCGGCCAGGACGGGGGTAGGGGGGCCTACGAGCAGTACTTC.

The CDR3 loop reads CASSRETGAHTEAFF. The CDR3 DNA reads as TGTGCCAGCAGCCGCGAGACAGGGGCGCACACTGAAGCTTTCTTT. The J gene is TRBJ1-1, the V gene TRBV5-4; 8 bases fit TRBD1. V lost 4 bases to trimming and J lost 3 bases; unmatched junction nucleotides: 8. CDR3 length equals 15 residues. Germline CDR1 is SGHNT and CDR2 is YYREEE (reference sequence).

V and J are TRBV5-1 and TRBJ2-7, with 7 nucleotides matching TRBD2. CDR1 SGHRS and CDR2 YFSETQ come from the germline V gene. This CDR3 is 14 amino acids long. V shed 2 bases and J 6 bases; nucleotides not matched to a gene: 8. This CDR3 is CASSFLGGRLEQYF. For the CDR3, the DNA is TGCGCCAGCAGCTTCCTTGGCGGGAGACTCGAGCAGTACTTC.

This clone has only one observation. The chain employs TRBV11-2 and TRBJ1-2; tentatively, D is TRBD1 (5 bases). This CDR3 contains 14 residues. Per the germline V gene, CDR1 is SGHAT and CDR2 is FQNNGV. Trimming left V 3 bases short and J 0 bases short, with 8 bases between. CDR3 DNA: TGTGCCAGCAGCTTTACAGGAGCTAACTATGGCTACACCTTC. Translated: CASSFTGANYGYTF.

This clone was seen once. The chain couples TRBV29-1 to TRBJ2-5; D is unclear. Germline V gene lookup returns CDR1 SQVTM and CDR2 ANQGSEA. The CDR3 sequence is 12 residues long. Between the trimmed V and J ends, which lost 3 bases and 4 bases, there was a span of 9 bases. CDR3 nucleotide sequence: TGCAGCGTTGACGACGGAGCAGAGACCCAGTACTTC. It yields the protein CSVDDGAETQYF.